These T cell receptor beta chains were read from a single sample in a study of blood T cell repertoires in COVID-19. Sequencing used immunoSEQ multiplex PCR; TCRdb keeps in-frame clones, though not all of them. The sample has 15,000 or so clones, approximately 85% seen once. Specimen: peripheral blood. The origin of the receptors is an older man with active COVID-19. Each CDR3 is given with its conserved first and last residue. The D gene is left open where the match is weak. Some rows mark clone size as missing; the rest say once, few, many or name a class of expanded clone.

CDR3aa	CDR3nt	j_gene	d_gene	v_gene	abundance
CASSIGPGTGRQPQHF	TGTGCCAGTAGTATTGGCCCCGGGACAGGGCGCCAGCCCCAGCATTTT	TRBJ1-5	TRBD1	TRBV19	NA
CASSSGLAGSYEQYF	TGTGCCAGCAGTTCCGGACTAGCGGGTTCCTACGAGCAGTACTTC	TRBJ2-7	TRBD2	TRBV11-3	few
CASSIDSRQGNTEAFF	TGTGCCAGTAGTATAGATAGCAGACAGGGGAACACTGAAGCTTTCTTT	TRBJ1-1	TRBD1	TRBV19	once
CASSLAQGRSYNEQFF	TGTGCCAGCAGCTTAGCACAGGGGCGCTCCTACAATGAGCAGTTCTTC	TRBJ2-1	TRBD1	TRBV7-9	NA
CASTLGTFSTDTQYF	TGTGCCAGCACCCTGGGGACTTTTAGCACAGATACGCAGTATTTT	TRBJ2-3	NA	TRBV11-2	NA
CASSPDGGPDTQYF	TGTGCCAGCTCACCGGACGGAGGTCCAGATACGCAGTATTTT	TRBJ2-3	NA	TRBV18	NA
CASGDRDRTSTDTQYF	TGTGCTAGTGGGGACAGGGATAGAACTAGCACAGATACGCAGTATTTT	TRBJ2-3	TRBD1	TRBV12-5	NA
CASSQDPGGSDEQYF	TGCGCCAGCAGCCAAGATCCTGGAGGTAGCGACGAGCAGTACTTC	TRBJ2-7	NA	TRBV4-1	NA
CASSRDPGAGSPLHF	TGTGCCAGCTCACGCGACCCAGGGGCTGGGTCACCCCTCCACTTT	TRBJ1-6	NA	TRBV18	NA
CSAMDYYEQYF	TGCAGTGCCATGGACTACTACGAGCAGTACTTC	TRBJ2-7	NA	TRBV20-1	NA
CAWRYYPNTEAFF	TGTGCCTGGAGATACTACCCGAACACTGAAGCTTTCTTT	TRBJ1-1	NA	TRBV30	NA
CASSLGGQGSQPQHF	TGCGCCAGCAGCTTGGGAGGACAGGGTAGTCAGCCCCAGCATTTT	TRBJ1-5	TRBD1	TRBV5-1	NA
CASSRRSFGSVNEKLFF	TGTGCCAGCAGCCGACGGTCGTTCGGCAGCGTAAATGAAAAACTGTTTTTT	TRBJ1-4	NA	TRBV5-4	NA
CASSPWTGGSSYNEQFF	TGTGCCAGCAGTCCATGGACAGGGGGAAGCTCCTACAATGAGCAGTTCTTC	TRBJ2-1	TRBD1	TRBV6-6	NA
CASSQDGLAGGDEQFF	TGTGCCAGCAGCCAAGATGGGCTAGCGGGAGGAGATGAGCAGTTCTTC	TRBJ2-1	TRBD2	TRBV4-2	NA
CASKRGVSSYEQYF	TGTGCCAGCAAACGGGGTGTGAGCTCCTACGAGCAGTACTTC	TRBJ2-7	NA	TRBV6-5	NA
CASSLAGPENGYTF	TGCGCCAGCAGCTTGGCAGGCCCTGAGAATGGCTACACCTTC	TRBJ1-2	NA	TRBV5-1	NA
CASSLGQGWQPQHF	TGTGCCAGCAGCCTTGGACAGGGCTGGCAGCCCCAGCATTTT	TRBJ1-5	TRBD1	TRBV6-6	NA
CASLTSGLTGYNEQFF	TGTGCCAGCCTCACCTCAGGGTTGACGGGCTACAATGAGCAGTTCTTC	TRBJ2-1	NA	TRBV9	NA
CASSLDRYTEAFF	TGTGCCAGCAGCTTGGACAGGTACACTGAAGCTTTCTTT	TRBJ1-1	TRBD1	TRBV12-3/TRBV12-4	few
CASGGTGVIDTQYF	TGTGCCAGCGGGGGGACAGGGGTGATCGATACGCAGTATTTT	TRBJ2-3	TRBD1	TRBV7-9	NA
CASSPPMGGGSYEQYF	TGTGCCAGCTCCCCTCCCATGGGCGGGGGCTCCTACGAGCAGTACTTC	TRBJ2-7	TRBD2	TRBV18	few
CATGTGDSYNEQFF	TGTGCAACAGGGACAGGGGATTCCTACAATGAGCAGTTCTTC	TRBJ2-1	TRBD1	TRBV10-3	NA
CAISELGQGKDTQYF	TGTGCCATCAGTGAGCTGGGACAGGGGAAAGATACGCAGTATTTT	TRBJ2-3	TRBD1	TRBV10-3	NA
CSATLADTQYF	TGCAGTGCTACCCTAGCAGATACGCAGTATTTT	TRBJ2-3	NA	TRBV20-1	NA
CASSVAQGNSPLHF	TGTGCCAGCAGCGTAGCACAGGGGAATTCACCCCTCCACTTT	TRBJ1-6	TRBD1	TRBV9	few
CASSSPLTSGRRETQYF	TGTGCCAGCAGTTCACCATTGACTAGCGGGAGACGAGAGACCCAGTACTTC	TRBJ2-5	TRBD2	TRBV28	NA
CASSERQGADGELFF	TGTGCCAGCTCAGAACGACAGGGGGCAGACGGGGAGCTGTTTTTT	TRBJ2-2	TRBD1	TRBV18	NA
CASSTPPGLAGVTGELFF	TGTGCCAGCAGTACCCCCCCGGGACTAGCGGGAGTTACCGGGGAGCTGTTTTTT	TRBJ2-2	TRBD2	TRBV6-2/TRBV6-3	NA
CASSGTSGGFETQYF	TGTGCCAGCTCCGGGACTAGCGGAGGGTTTGAGACCCAGTACTTC	TRBJ2-5	TRBD2	TRBV19	NA
CASSLELAGNTGELFF	TGTGCCAGCAGCTTGGAACTAGCGGGGAACACCGGGGAGCTGTTTTTT	TRBJ2-2	TRBD2	TRBV5-5	NA
CASSLGRVSARLADTAYEQYF	TGCGCCAGCAGCTTGGGACGGGTTTCGGCAAGACTAGCAGATACTGCCTACGAGCAGTACTTC	TRBJ2-7	TRBD2	TRBV5-1	few
CASSQDLAGGNSYEQYF	TGTGCCAGCAGCCAAGATCTAGCGGGAGGAAACTCCTACGAGCAGTACTTC	TRBJ2-7	TRBD2	TRBV4-2	NA
CASSYARQGALNTEAFF	TGTGCCAGCAGTTACGCAAGACAGGGGGCTTTGAACACTGAAGCTTTCTTT	TRBJ1-1	TRBD1	TRBV6-2/TRBV6-3	NA
CASSDTLNYGYTF	TGTGCCAGCTCCGACACCCTTAACTATGGCTACACCTTC	TRBJ1-2	NA	TRBV25-1	NA
CATQLGVNTEAFF	TGTGCCACTCAACTTGGAGTGAACACTGAAGCTTTCTTT	TRBJ1-1	NA	TRBV19	NA
CASSPSGQGQKLFF	TGTGCCAGCTCACCTTCGGGACAGGGGCAAAAACTGTTTTTT	TRBJ1-4	TRBD1	TRBV18	NA
CASRGPGRMNTEAFF	TGTGCCAGCAGGGGGCCCGGACGGATGAACACTGAAGCTTTCTTT	TRBJ1-1	NA	TRBV6-5	few
CASSRRDRENTGELFF	TGTGCCAGCAGCAGAAGGGACAGGGAGAACACCGGGGAGCTGTTTTTT	TRBJ2-2	TRBD1	TRBV7-2	NA
CASSIVDNNSPLHF	TGTGCCAGTAGTATAGTGGACAATAATTCACCCCTCCACTTT	TRBJ1-6	NA	TRBV19	NA
CASRDRAYAEQFF	TGTGCCAGCAGGGACAGGGCATATGCTGAGCAGTTCTTC	TRBJ2-1	TRBD1	TRBV2	NA
CASRIGQGTDTQYF	TGTGCCAGCAGGATCGGACAGGGGACAGATACGCAGTATTTT	TRBJ2-3	TRBD1	TRBV2	NA
CASSDPNNEQFF	TGCGCCAGCAGTGATCCTAACAATGAGCAGTTCTTC	TRBJ2-1	NA	TRBV10-1	NA
CASSSRTGRSGELFF	TGCGCCAGCAGCTCCCGGACAGGGAGGAGCGGGGAGCTGTTTTTT	TRBJ2-2	TRBD1	TRBV5-1	NA
CASSTTGFSNQPQHF	TGTGCCAGTAGTACTACAGGTTTTAGCAATCAGCCCCAGCATTTT	TRBJ1-5	NA	TRBV19	few
CASSIGAGFLTDTQYF	TGTGCCAGTAGTATAGGGGCGGGCTTCCTCACAGATACGCAGTATTTT	TRBJ2-3	NA	TRBV19	NA
CASSRSSGTGKTGELFF	TGTGCCAGCTCACGATCTAGCGGGACCGGGAAAACCGGGGAGCTGTTTTTT	TRBJ2-2	TRBD2	TRBV18	NA
CASSFWLAGTDTQYF	TGTGCCAGCAGTTTTTGGCTAGCGGGAACAGATACGCAGTATTTT	TRBJ2-3	TRBD2	TRBV27	NA
CASSSQGNTEAFF	TGTGCCAGCAGTTCACAGGGGAACACTGAAGCTTTCTTT	TRBJ1-1	NA	TRBV27	NA
CASSLRDRSEAFF	TGCGCCAGCAGTCTTCGGGACAGGTCTGAAGCTTTCTTT	TRBJ1-1	TRBD1	TRBV10-1	few
CASSLRGREETQYF	TGCGCCAGCAGCTTGAGGGGTCGGGAAGAGACCCAGTACTTC	TRBJ2-5	NA	TRBV5-1	NA
CASSLSGGPRETQYF	TGCGCCAGCAGCTTGTCGGGAGGGCCAAGGGAGACCCAGTACTTC	TRBJ2-5	TRBD2	TRBV5-1	NA
CATSDLEEGAQTGNTIYF	TGTGCCACCAGTGATTTGGAGGAGGGGGCTCAGACTGGAAACACCATATATTTT	TRBJ1-3	TRBD1	TRBV24-1	NA
CASRRTGVETQYF	TGTGCCAGCAGGAGGACAGGGGTGGAGACCCAGTACTTC	TRBJ2-5	TRBD1	TRBV27	NA
CASSERGAKTQYF	TGTGCCAGCAGTGAGCGGGGGGCGAAGACCCAGTACTTC	TRBJ2-5	TRBD2	TRBV2	NA